In this sample, the clone carrying this TCR beta chain turned up a few times. How the authors handled the data: Reference gene primer amplification gave nucleated cell count estimates. Profiled with immunoSEQ multiplex PCR; TCRdb holds only in-frame clones, not every one. Clone size and V and J calls were adopted from that table, with D and trimming inferred from the DNA. This sample has around 270,000 clones, with over 75% found just once. Clinical histories supplied by participants themselves formed the basis of cohort assignment. A COVID-19 case had been met by exposed participants during the 2 weeks before study entry. This sample is part of a study of blood T cell repertoires in COVID-19. Study overall: There were acute and convalescent COVID-19 samples, and they came from the United States, Italy and Spain.

Source material: PBMCs or T cells enriched from blood (not recorded which). This receptor was taken from a woman in her thirties or forties who had been exposed to COVID-19.

CDR3 nucleotides: TGTGCCAGCAGCGGAGATCAGCCCCAGCATTTT. Amino acid sequence: CASSGDQPQHF. The chain carries TRBV28 and TRBJ1-5; D remains unclear. Trimming took off 6 bases at V and 5 bases at J, with 5 bases between the two ends. Germline CDR1 reads MDHEN; CDR2 reads SYDVKM. There are 11 residues in the CDR3.